This is a list of T cell receptor beta chains from one sample in a study of blood T cells in healthy people across ages. TCRdb independently ran MiXCR on the 5' RACE reads; one entry per CDR3 protein. The sample has 850,000 to 1,000,000 distinct CDR3 sequences; roughly 51% are singletons. The specimen sequenced was blood. All receptors come from a woman in her fifties or sixties in good health. Both conserved end residues are part of each CDR3. The order of the fields is clone size, CDR3 length, V gene, D gene, J gene, CDR3 DNA, CDR3 protein. A D gene is named only where the DNA matches it firmly. Clone sizes are given selectively: once, few, many, or a class where the clone is expanded.

>-|14|TRBV5-1|-|TRBJ2-5
TGCGCCAGCAGCCTCACGGTTCCGAGAGAGACCCAGTACTTC
CASSLTVPRETQYF
>-|16|TRBV7-9|TRBD2|TRBJ2-7
TGTGCCAGCAGCTTACCCGAGACTAGCGGGAACTACGAGCAGTACTTC
CASSLPETSGNYEQYF
>-|12|TRBV28|TRBD2|TRBJ2-7
TGTGCCAGCAGCCGTAGCGGGAACGAGCAGTACTTC
CASSRSGNEQYF
>few|11|TRBV5-6|TRBD2|TRBJ2-7
TGTGCCAGCAGCCTGCGGGGGGCCCAGTACTTC
CASSLRGAQYF
>-|20|TRBV12-5|TRBD2|TRBJ2-3
TGTGCTAGTGGTTATTGGGGAGGACTAGCGGGAGGGCGAAGCACAGATACGCAGTATTTT
CASGYWGGLAGGRSTDTQYF
>few|15|TRBV28|TRBD2|TRBJ2-3
TGTGCCAGCAGTCAAAGCGGGGGAGGGACAGATACGCAGTATTTT
CASSQSGGGTDTQYF
>few|15|TRBV29-1|-|TRBJ2-6
TGCAGCGGCCAAGCGGAGCGCTCTGGGGCCAACGTCCTGACTTTC
CSGQAERSGANVLTF
>-|13|TRBV4-1|-|TRBJ2-1
TGCGCCAGCAGCCAGGAACAGGTCTATGAGCAGTTCTTC
CASSQEQVYEQFF
>-|12|TRBV7-7|TRBD1|TRBJ2-1
TGTGCCAGCAGTGAGGGGGCCAATGAGCAGTTCTTC
CASSEGANEQFF
>few|15|TRBV28|TRBD2|TRBJ2-3
TGTGCCAGCAGCCCTAGCGGGCCCCTCACAGATACGCAGTATTTT
CASSPSGPLTDTQYF
>few|12|TRBV12-3/TRBV12-4|-|TRBJ2-5
TGTGCCAGCAGTTCCACAGGGAGGGCCCAGTACTTC
CASSSTGRAQYF
>few|12|TRBV12-3/TRBV12-4|-|TRBJ1-2
TGTGCCAGCAGTTTTCGGCTTTATGGCTACACCTTC
CASSFRLYGYTF
>-|13|TRBV20-1|TRBD1|TRBJ2-1
TGCAGTGCTAGGGACAGGGGGCTTAATGAGCAGTTCTTC
CSARDRGLNEQFF
>-|13|TRBV6-5|-|TRBJ1-2
TGTGCCAGCAGTTGGACACCCTCGGGAGGCTACACCTTC
CASSWTPSGGYTF
>-|14|TRBV2|-|TRBJ1-6
TGTGCCAGCAGCCCGGGACCGCTTAATTCACCCCTCCACTTT
CASSPGPLNSPLHF
>-|15|TRBV18|TRBD1|TRBJ2-1
TGTGCCAGCTCACCAGTAGGGACAGGCCGGGATGAGCAGTTCTTC
CASSPVGTGRDEQFF
>-|16|TRBV20-1|TRBD2|TRBJ2-3
TGCAGTGCTACCCCGATGAAAACTAGCGAAGCAGATACGCAGTATTTT
CSATPMKTSEADTQYF